This T cell receptor beta chain comes out of a study of blood T cell repertoires in COVID-19. Study at large: The study drew acute and convalescent COVID-19 samples from the United States, Italy and Spain. The cDNA or gDNA used as material had been derived from T cells, B-cell-depleted T cells, or PBMCs.

Trimming removed 6 bases from V and 5 bases from J; junction bases left unmatched: 14. Germline V CDR1 and CDR2: MNHNY, SVGAGI (reference sequence). This CDR3 has 16 residues. The authors' processing: Amplification of reference gene primers was used by the study to estimate nucleated cell counts. Method: immunoSEQ multiplex PCR; TCRdb's copy keeps in-frame clones and lacks some. D and trimming were read from the DNA, whereas the V and J calls and clone size are those reported in that table. The table shows 270,000 or so clones, with around 90% occurring only once. Enrollment of patients from Seattle took place during active infection, with longitudinal follow-up. This clone was seen a few times.

The TCR sequence derives from a woman in her fifties or sixties with COVID-19, enrolled during active disease. This chain links TRBV6-6 with TRBJ2-7; 9 bases are shared with TRBD1. What was sequenced was peripheral blood. The CDR3 reads CASRATTGGVVHEQYF. Written as DNA, the CDR3 is TGTGCCAGCAGAGCTACTACAGGGGGCGTAGTCCACGAGCAGTACTTC.